These 3 T cell receptor beta chains share one sample of origin, sequenced in a study of cytomegalovirus exposure and HLA in healthy donors. PCR used 60 Vbeta primers and 13 Jbeta primers. The method was immunoSEQ multiplex PCR; TCRdb's version includes in-frame clones alone and lacks a portion of them. Of about 120,000 clones in the sample, approximately 67% were seen once. The specimen sequenced was PBMCs. Source of these receptors: a man aged 18-30 years in good health and CMV-seronegative.

This chain links TRBV4-2 with TRBJ1-4, with 10 bases matching TRBD1. Unmatched junction bases numbered 16, after V lost 3 bases and J lost 0 bases. The CDR3 runs to 21 residues. Germline loops: CDR1 LGHNA, CDR2 YNFKEQ. This CDR3 is CASSQRGTDRGFPATNEKLFF. The CDR3 DNA reads as TGTGCCAGCAGCCAGCGTGGCACGGACAGGGGGTTTCCCGCAACTAATGAAAAACTGTTTTTT.

In this sample, this clone turned up once. The chain uses TRBV6-5 and TRBJ2-1, with 8 bases matching TRBD2. J lost 8 bases, V lost 2 bases, and 11 bases had no gene match. The germline CDR1 and CDR2 sequences are MNHEY and SVGAGI. The CDR3 length is 16 residues. DNA of the CDR3: TGTGCCAGCAGTTACCAAGGTAGCGGGGCCTTCGATGAGCAGTTCTTC. The encoded protein is CASSYQGSGAFDEQFF.

The genes are TRBV28 and TRBJ2-1; 7 nucleotides line up with TRBD1. This CDR3 is 16 amino acids long. J was trimmed by 4 bases and V by 6 bases; bases with no gene match: 12. CDR1 and CDR2 (germline): MDHEN, SYDVKM. The CDR3 region has the DNA TGTGCCAGCAGGAATCCTGGGGACAGACTATACAATGAGCAGTTCTTC. This translates into CASRNPGDRLYNEQFF.